Detailed here is one T cell receptor (beta chain). This clonotype was counted only a few times. Its specific antigen is unknown. No much larger clonotype is one base removed from it; base qualities were not supplied. The sample is drawn from a study of identical twins listed by TCRdb under 2016. Context from the whole study: To test whether fetal clonotypes persist, this study deep-sequenced TCR alpha and beta repertoires from monozygotic twins, from unrelated adults of various ages, and from cord blood. To rule out contamination, replicate twin experiments were performed at different times with different library preparation protocols. Results the study describes overall, beyond this receptor: Invariant T cells such as MAIT and iNKT could partly confound zero-insertion analyses, although diverse VJ usage argued against such confounding for most clonotypes. Fewer insertions were carried by abundant cord blood beta clonotypes; a weaker similar trend was observed in young adult naive repertoires, while no such trend was observed in memory repertoires. Recombination models systematically underestimated out-of-frame TCR alpha sharing in monozygotic twins but agreed with sharing between unrelated individuals. In beta out-of-frame sequences, excess twin sharing was weaker, because having fewer shared sequences lowered the signal-to-noise ratio. Compared with coincidental sharing between unrelated individuals, out-of-frame TCR alpha sequences shared between twins had an excess of sequences with low generation probability. Because the same donors could not be followed over many years, conclusions were based on cross-sectional statistical analysis.

CDR1 and CDR2 (DFQATT, SNEGSKA) derive from the germline V gene (reference sequence). The CDR3 has 15 amino acids, counting the end cysteine and phenylalanine. The sequence is cut down to CDR3 DNA, 45 bases in frame from base 1. A distance of 13 bases separates the germline ends of V and J, which lose 3 bases and 0 bases respectively. Receptor libraries were prepared by 5' RACE. Sequencing instrument: Illumina HiSeq 2000. Template switching added a universal primer binding site, and the final cDNA carried a unique molecular identifier that allowed TCR cDNA molecules to be counted accurately. Specific primers in the conserved constant-segment region were used to synthesize first-strand cDNA for TCR alpha and beta chains. Each cDNA library was double barcoded, with a SMART-Mk sample barcode plus Illumina barcodes, to control for contamination. TruSeq adapter sequences, together with Illumina sample barcodes, were added in two successive PCR steps. The Illumina HiSeq platform was used with custom primers to sequence TCR alpha and beta cDNA libraries. On the study's bioinformatics: Unique molecular identifiers were extracted from raw reads with MiGEC, and CDR3 positions were determined with MiXCR. For each individual, recombination models were inferred using an EM algorithm with the repgenHMM and IGoR tools. The tcR package in R was used for shared clonotype analysis, with sharing normalized by the product of cloneset sizes. Out-of-frame nonproductive sequences were analyzed to study raw recombination free of thymic and clonal selection effects. TCRdb's own reprocessing of the public reads used fastp at Q25 and MiXCR and kept productive beta chains. All rows with the same CDR3 protein become a single entry with the most common DNA and genes. TCRdb, not the original authors, processed these V and J calls. This sample is represented by about 280,000 distinct CDR3 sequences; approximately 8% of them were singletons. The biggest ten clones account for around 2.1% of the sample.

All donors were healthy Caucasians. The twin cohort consisted of three pairs of female monozygotic twins, all aged about 18 to 29 years. Using Miltenyi CD45RO+ enrichment and human naive T-cell isolation kits, memory (CD45RO+) and naive T cells were isolated from PBMC. These data were also reused for a study on yellow fever vaccine responses in identical twins. The second study also describes: According to the authors, in identical twins the way T cells responded to vaccination appeared partly convergent and partly personalized. Focusing on identical twins, the study followed the T cell clones that responded to the vaccine, and did so with precision.

This chain is built from TRBV20-1 and TRBJ2-3; the D assignment is uncertain and may be TRBD1 or TRBD2, with 5 bases supporting each. This TCR derives from a woman between 18 and 29 years old in good health. The sequencing input was memory (CD45RO+) T cells sorted from blood. In the paper's terms, the cell subset or site label means: CD45RO+ enriched T cells. This receptor carries the CDR3 CSARAGTSSTDTQYF. The DNA reads TGCAGTGCTAGGGCTGGGACGAGTAGCACAGATACGCAGTATTTT.